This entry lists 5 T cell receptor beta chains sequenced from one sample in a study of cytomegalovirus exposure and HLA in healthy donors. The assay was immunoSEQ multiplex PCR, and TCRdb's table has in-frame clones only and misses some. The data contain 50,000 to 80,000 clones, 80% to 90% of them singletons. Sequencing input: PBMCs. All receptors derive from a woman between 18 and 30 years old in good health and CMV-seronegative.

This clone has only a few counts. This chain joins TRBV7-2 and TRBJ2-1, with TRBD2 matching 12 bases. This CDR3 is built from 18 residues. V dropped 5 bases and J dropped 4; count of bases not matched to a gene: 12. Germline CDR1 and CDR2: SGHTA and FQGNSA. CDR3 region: CASSVSPLTSGGYNEQFF. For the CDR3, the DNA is TGTGCCAGCAGCGTATCGCCCCTAACTAGCGGGGGGTACAATGAGCAGTTCTTC. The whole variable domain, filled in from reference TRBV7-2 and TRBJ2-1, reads GAGVSQSPSNKVTEKGKDVELRCDPISGHTALYWYRQSLGQGLEFLIYFQGNSAPDKSGLPSDRFSAERTGGSVSTLTIQRTQQEDSAVYLCASSVSPLTSGGYNEQFFGPGTRLTVL.

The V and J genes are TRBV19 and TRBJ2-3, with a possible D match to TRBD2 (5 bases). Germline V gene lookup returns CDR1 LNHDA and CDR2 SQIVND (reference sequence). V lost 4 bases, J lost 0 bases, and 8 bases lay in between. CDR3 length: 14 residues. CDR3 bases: TGTGCCAGTAGTAGGGAGTATAGCACAGATACGCAGTATTTT. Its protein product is CASSREYSTDTQYF.

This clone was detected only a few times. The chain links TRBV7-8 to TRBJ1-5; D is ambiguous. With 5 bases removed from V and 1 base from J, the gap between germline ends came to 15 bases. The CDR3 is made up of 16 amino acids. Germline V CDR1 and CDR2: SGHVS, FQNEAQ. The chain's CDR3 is CASSPSGFLSNQPQHF. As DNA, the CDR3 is TGTGCCAGCAGCCCATCGGGATTTTTGAGCAATCAGCCCCAGCATTTT.

CDR3 residues: CASRRGFNEKLFF. DNA for the CDR3: TGTGCCAGCAGAAGGGGGTTTAATGAAAAACTGTTTTTT. The chain has TRBV7-9 and TRBJ1-4; possibly TRBD1 for D (6 bases). The CDR3 contains 13 residues. V shed 6 bases and J shed 4 bases, with 9 bases lying between them. CDR1 and CDR2 (germline): SEHNR, FQNEAQ (reference sequence).

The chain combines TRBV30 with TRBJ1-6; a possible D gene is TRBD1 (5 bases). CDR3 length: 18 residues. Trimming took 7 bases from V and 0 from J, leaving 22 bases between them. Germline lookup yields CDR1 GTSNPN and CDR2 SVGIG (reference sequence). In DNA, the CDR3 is TGTGCCTACGCGGGGCACCGAAGTTCGAGCTCCTATAATTCACCCCTCCACTTT. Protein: CAYAGHRSSSSYNSPLHF. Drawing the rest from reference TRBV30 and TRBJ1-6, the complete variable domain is SQTIHQWPATLVQPVGSPLSLECTVEGTSNPNLYWYRQAAGRGLQLLFYSVGIGQISSEVPQNLSASRPQDRQFILSSKKLLLSDSGFYLCAYAGHRSSSSYNSPLHFGNGTRLTVT.